Sequencing of this T cell receptor (beta chain) was carried out in a study of blood T cells in healthy people across ages. Through a sample-barcoded 5' primer and a J-beta primer mix, a second PCR was run for roughly 7 to 12 cycles. TCRdb used MiXCR to reprocess the 5' RACE reads, holding one entry per CDR3 protein. The sample has approximately 700,000 distinct CDR3 sequences; 32% are singletons. The germline V gene has CDR1 SGHDT and CDR2 YYEEEE. CDR3 size: 17 residues. Trimming shortened V by 4 bases and J by 6 bases, and 26 bases separated the two germline ends. This clonotype was observed at least ten times.

The sequence was collected from a woman over 75 in good health. The specimen sequenced was blood. The chain carries TRBV5-6 and TRBJ2-7; tentatively, D is TRBD1 or TRBD2 (5 bases each). DNA of the CDR3: TGTGCCAGCAGCCCTTTCACCGGGGCCGAGGCAGGAGGCGAGCAGTACTTC. Protein: CASSPFTGAEAGGEQYF.